This T cell receptor beta chain is from a study of sequential checkpoint blockade in melanoma. For the study at large: Arm A got nivolumab then ipilimumab; arm B the reverse, 1:1.

Specified treatment: randomized to nivolumab then ipilimumab (arm A) or the reverse (arm B). Patients had received no earlier DNA-damaging chemotherapy. PBMC sorting kept live CD3+CD8+ cells without CD19 or CD56. This CDR3 has 20 residues. With 2 bases removed from V and 4 bases from J, the gap between germline ends came to 30 bases. Germline values: CDR1 SGDLS, CDR2 YYNGEE. Profiling relied on immunoSEQ multiplex PCR, and the TCRdb table lists in-frame clones only, not all of them. Of roughly 23,000 clones listed, around two thirds are singletons. The receptor comes from a human donor with melanoma. The chain employs TRBV9 and TRBJ2-5; a weak D match, TRBD2 (5 bases). The sequenced sample was CD8+ T cells sorted from blood (inferred from file names), obtained from a patient given nivolumab and ipilimumab in sequence. CDR3: CASSVNPAIGLEESLETQYF. The CDR3 DNA reads TGTGCCAGCAGCGTGAATCCGGCCATCGGACTTGAGGAGTCGTTAGAGACCCAGTACTTC.